A single sample gave rise to the 13 T cell receptor beta chains below, sequenced in a study of T cells after yellow fever vaccination. One entry per CDR3 protein results from TCRdb running MiXCR on the 5' RACE reads. The data show 280,000 or so distinct CDR3 sequences, 7.5% to 9.5% seen once. Sequencing was performed on CD4+ T cells sorted from PBMCs, taken 5 days after the yellow fever booster vaccination. The receptors come from a young man who received the YFV17D yellow fever vaccine.

This clonotype occurred many times. The chain recombines TRBV19 with TRBJ2-3; the D gene could be TRBD1 or TRBD2 (7 bases each). The CDR3 has 18 residues. CDR1 and CDR2 from the germline V gene are LNHDA and SQIVND (reference sequence). The V end was cut by 4 bases, the J end by 2 bases, with 22 bases between. CDR3 amino acids: CASSKGRSQGGITDTQYF. In DNA, the CDR3 is TGTGCCAGTAGTAAGGGCCGCTCCCAGGGGGGGATCACAGATACGCAGTATTTT.

This clonotype was counted a few times. The rearrangement uses TRBV7-8 and TRBJ2-7, with D perhaps TRBD2 (5 bases). V lost 4 bases to trimming and J lost 8 bases, with 18 bases between them. Per germline, CDR1 SGHVS and CDR2 FQNEAQ. The CDR3 sequence is 14 residues long. CDR3 coding DNA: TGTGCCAGCAGCTCTGCGGGTCCCCCAAACAAGCAGTACTTC. Amino acid sequence: CASSSAGPPNKQYF.

The table lists this clonotype with a few counts. The CDR3 loop is CSVEITGKNTEAFF. The CDR3 DNA is TGCAGCGTTGAAATAACAGGGAAGAACACTGAAGCTTTCTTT. The chain uses TRBV29-1 and TRBJ1-1, with D possibly matching TRBD1 (6 bases). The CDR3 is made up of 14 amino acids. V dropped 2 bases and J dropped 1 base, with 11 bases sitting between them. Germline lookup yields CDR1 SQVTM and CDR2 ANQGSEA. The full variable domain, its missing parts supplied by reference TRBV29-1 and TRBJ1-1, is SAVISQKPSRDICQRGTSLTIQCQVDSQVTMMFWYRQQPGQSLTLIATANQGSEATYESGFVIDKFPISRPNLTFSTLTVSNMSPEDSSIYLCSVEITGKNTEAFFGQGTRLTVV.

This sequence joins TRBV2 and TRBJ2-1; no definite D call. Trimming shortened V by 0 bases and J by 10 bases, and 13 bases separated the two germline ends. Per the germline V gene, CDR1 is SNHLY and CDR2 is FYNNEI. The CDR3 totals 14 residues. The CDR3 nucleotides are TGTGCCAGCAGTGAAGCTGTGAGAGGTGGGGAGCAGTTCTTC. Protein sequence: CASSEAVRGGEQFF.

This clonotype appeared a few times. The V gene is TRBV6-2 or TRBV6-3, the J gene TRBJ2-5; no clear D gene. This CDR3 contains 13 residues. V was trimmed by 5 bases and J by 5 bases, leaving 12 bases between them. Germline V gene lookup returns CDR1 MNHEY and CDR2 SVGEGT. The chain's CDR3 is CASSITPFETQYF. CDR3 coding DNA: TGTGCCAGCAGTATTACTCCCTTCGAGACCCAGTACTTC.

This clonotype showed up just once. The junction differs from germline at one of its ends, possibly a read error. In nucleotides, the CDR3 is TGTGCCAGCAGGGGGTGGGCAATCCACAATGAGGAGTTCTTC. This translates into CASRGWAIHNEEFF. The chain employs TRBV6-5 and TRBJ2-1; D remains unclear. Germline V lookup: CDR1 MNHEY, CDR2 SVGAGI. The CDR3 extends over 14 amino acids.

This clonotype was detected a few times. The CDR3 spells CASSIAGTGELFF. The CDR3 DNA is TGTGCCAGTAGTATTGCAGGAACCGGGGAGCTGTTTTTT. The genes are TRBV19 and TRBJ2-2; D is undetermined. This CDR3 contains 13 residues. CDR1 is LNHDA and CDR2 is SQIVND in the germline V gene (reference sequence). Between the trimmed V and J ends, which lost 3 bases and 5 bases, there was a span of 7 bases. The full variable domain, rest sourced from reference TRBV19 and TRBJ2-2, is DGGITQSPKYLFRKEGQNVTLSCEQNLNHDAMYWYRQDPGQGLRLIYYSQIVNDFQKGDIAEGYSVSREKKESFPLTVTSAQKNPTAFYLCASSIAGTGELFFGEGSRLTVL.

This clonotype occurred a few times. The V gene is TRBV20-1, the J gene TRBJ2-7; D possibly corresponds to TRBD1 (6 bases). Trimming removed 6 bases at V and 5 bases at J, with 17 bases between. There are 13 residues in the CDR3. In germline, CDR1 is DFQATT, CDR2 SNEGSKA (reference sequence). CDR3 sequence: CSASFQGPHEQYF. The CDR3 DNA reads TGCAGTGCATCTTTTCAGGGGCCCCACGAGCAGTACTTC.

This clonotype was counted once. The V call is TRBV7-9, the J call TRBJ2-3; 9 bases fit TRBD1. Germline V lookup: CDR1 SEHNR, CDR2 FQNEAQ (reference sequence). V was clipped by 5 bases and J by 3 bases; unmatched bases: 6. The CDR3 extends over 15 amino acids. CDR3 protein: CASSVDRGWTDTQYF. CDR3 nucleotides: TGTGCCAGCAGCGTGGACAGGGGTTGGACAGATACGCAGTATTTT. Full variable domain (outside the CDR3, taken from reference TRBV7-9 and TRBJ2-3): DTGVSQNPRHKITKRGQNVTFRCDPISEHNRLYWYRQTLGQGPEFLTYFQNEAQLEKSRLLSDRFSAERPKGSFSTLEIQRTEQGDSAMYLCASSVDRGWTDTQYFGPGTRLTVL.

Many counts were recorded for this clonotype. V is TRBV3-1 and J is TRBJ1-3, with a tentative D call TRBD1 (5 bases). The length of the CDR3 is 13 residues. Germline CDR1 is LGHDT and CDR2 is YNNKEL (reference sequence). V lost 4 bases to trimming and J lost 4 bases, with 8 bases between them. The CDR3 DNA sequence: TGTGCCAGCAGCCCTTCAGGGGGAAACACCATATATTTT. Protein product: CASSPSGGNTIYF.

This clonotype has a handful of counts. V usage is TRBV7-9 and J usage is TRBJ1-2; TRBD1 might be the D (5 bases). This CDR3 contains 16 residues. V shed 1 base and J shed 4 bases, with 16 bases lying between them. Germline values: CDR1 SEHNR, CDR2 FQNEAQ (reference sequence). CDR3 sequence: CASSLGDGGSGYGYTF. The CDR3, as DNA: TGTGCCAGCAGCTTAGGAGACGGGGGTTCGGGCTATGGCTACACCTTC.

This clonotype has more than one count but fewer than ten. The chain carries TRBV19 and TRBJ1-5, with D unresolved. V lost 6 bases, J lost 0 bases, and 12 bases lay in between. Germline V gene lookup returns CDR1 LNHDA and CDR2 SQIVND (reference sequence). The CDR3 is 15 amino acids. The CDR3 is CASSQTSGSNQPQHF. The CDR3 nucleotides are TGTGCCAGTAGCCAGACCTCGGGTAGCAATCAGCCCCAGCATTTT.

The chain couples TRBV30 to TRBJ1-2; a weak D match, TRBD1 (6 bases). The CDR3 length is 16 residues. CDR1 is GTSNPN, CDR2 SVGIG, per germline (reference sequence). Trimming cost V 1 base and J 0 bases, with 15 bases left between them. CDR3 region: CAWSEAGVPSNYGYTF. The CDR3 DNA sequence: TGTGCCTGGAGTGAGGCAGGGGTACCCTCTAACTATGGCTACACCTTC.